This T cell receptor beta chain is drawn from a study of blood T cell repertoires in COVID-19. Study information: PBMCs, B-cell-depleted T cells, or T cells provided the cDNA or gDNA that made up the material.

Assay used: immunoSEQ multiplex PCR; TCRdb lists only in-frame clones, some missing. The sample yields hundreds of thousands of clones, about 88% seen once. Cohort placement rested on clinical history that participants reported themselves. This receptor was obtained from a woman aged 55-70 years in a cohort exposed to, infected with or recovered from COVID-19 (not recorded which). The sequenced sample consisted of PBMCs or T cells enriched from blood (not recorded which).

CDR3: CASSESGLAGDYEQYF. CDR3 DNA sequence: TGCGCCAGCAGTGAGTCGGGACTAGCGGGAGACTACGAGCAGTACTTC. The gene calls are TRBV10-1 and TRBJ2-7, with 14 nucleotides matching TRBD2. J gave up 3 bases and V 0 bases, and 1 base lay outside the gene matches. This CDR3 region has 16 residues. Germline values: CDR1 WNHNN, CDR2 SYGVQD (reference sequence).